Presented here are 7 T cell receptor beta chains from one specimen sequenced in a study of shared clonotypes between healthy human individuals. Profiled with immunoSEQ multiplex PCR; TCRdb holds only in-frame clones, not every one. The table records around 690,000 clones, 80% to 95% of them present only once. Sequencing was done on a sample of memory CD8+ T cells from PBMCs. Sample subset: CD45RO+ cells pooled with CCR7-negative TemRA cells. These receptors were taken from a man younger than 30 in good health. Some clones in this sample may be carry-over from other donors' samples.

This clone was recorded only once. This chain uses TRBV6-4 with TRBJ1-2; tentative D call: TRBD1 (5 bases). Germline CDR1 MRHNA, CDR2 SNTAGT. CDR3 size: 16 residues. V was trimmed by 6 bases and J by 8 bases, leaving 25 bases between them. CDR3 region: CASSPNAGQQLWGYTF. The CDR3 nucleotides are TGTGCCAGCAGCCCCAACGCGGGGCAGCAACTATGGGGCTACACCTTC.

The chain joins TRBV5-8 to TRBJ1-5, with 11 bases aligning to TRBD1. CDR1 is SGHTS, CDR2 YDEGEE, per germline. V trimming: 2 bases; J trimming: 5 bases; junction bases outside the gene matches: 3. This CDR3 comprises 15 residues. CDR3 residues: CASSLGQGADQPQHF. CDR3 sequence (DNA): TGTGCCAGCAGCTTAGGACAGGGGGCCGATCAGCCCCAGCATTTT.

V is TRBV27 and J is TRBJ2-7, with TRBD2 as a possible D gene (5 bases). Trimming shortened V by 3 bases and J by 3 bases, and 9 bases separated the two germline ends. Per the germline V gene, CDR1 is MNHEY and CDR2 is SMNVEV (reference sequence). The CDR3 is 13 residues long. The CDR3 region is CASSFGRDYEQYF. The CDR3 DNA follows: TGTGCCAGCAGTTTCGGACGGGACTACGAGCAGTACTTC.

The genes are TRBV5-1 and TRBJ1-2, with TRBD1 matching 11 bases. This CDR3 has 16 amino acids. CDR1 is SGHRS and CDR2 is YFSETQ in the germline V gene. J was trimmed by 4 bases and V by 3 bases; bases with no gene match: 8. CDR3 nucleotides: TGCGCCAGCAGCTCATCTCGGGACAGGGGGATCTATGGCTACACCTTC. Translated: CASSSSRDRGIYGYTF.

V is TRBV7-8 and J is TRBJ1-5; D is uncertain. The V end lost 1 base, the J end lost 3 bases, and 7 bases lay between the germline ends. This CDR3 has 14 residues. Germline lookup yields CDR1 SGHVS and CDR2 FQNEAQ. The CDR3 reads CASSLEGINQPQHF. CDR3 sequence (DNA): TGTGCCAGCAGCTTAGAAGGGATCAATCAGCCCCAGCATTTT.

This clone has a count of ten or more. This chain joins TRBV6-5 and TRBJ2-2; maybe TRBD2 (6 bases). CDR3 length equals 14 residues. V was cut by 8 bases and J by 3 bases, with 13 bases left in between. Looked up from germline, CDR1 is MNHEY and CDR2 is SVGAGI. CDR3 region: CASQLRGDTGELFF. CDR3 in DNA: TGTGCCAGCCAATTGCGGGGAGACACCGGGGAGCTGTTTTTT.

The rearrangement links TRBV6-1 to TRBJ2-1; the match to TRBD2 covers 7 bases. Trimming removed 0 bases from V and 8 bases from J; junction bases left unmatched: 10. There are 16 residues in the CDR3. Looked up from germline, CDR1 is MNHNS and CDR2 is SASEGT. The CDR3 loop reads CASSEASGRGGDEQFF. The CDR3 DNA is TGTGCCAGCAGTGAAGCGTCGGGGAGGGGAGGGGATGAGCAGTTCTTC.